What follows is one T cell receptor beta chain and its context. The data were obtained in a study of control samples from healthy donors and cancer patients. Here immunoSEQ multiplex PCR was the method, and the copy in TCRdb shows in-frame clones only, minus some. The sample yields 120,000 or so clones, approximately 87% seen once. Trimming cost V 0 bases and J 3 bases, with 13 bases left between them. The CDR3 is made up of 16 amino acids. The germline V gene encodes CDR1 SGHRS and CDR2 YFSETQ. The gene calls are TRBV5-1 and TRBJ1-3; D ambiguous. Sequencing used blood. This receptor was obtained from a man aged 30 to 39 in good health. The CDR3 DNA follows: TGCGCCAGCAGCTTGGATGGGATAGGACTTGGAAACACCATATATTTT. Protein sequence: CASSLDGIGLGNTIYF.